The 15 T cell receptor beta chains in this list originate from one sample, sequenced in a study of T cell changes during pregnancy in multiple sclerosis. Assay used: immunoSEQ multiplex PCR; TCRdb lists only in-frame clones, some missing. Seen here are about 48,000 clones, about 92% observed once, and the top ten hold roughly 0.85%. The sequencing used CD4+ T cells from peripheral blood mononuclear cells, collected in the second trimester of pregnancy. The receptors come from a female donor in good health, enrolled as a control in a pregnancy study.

The CDR3 loop reads CASSIPSRVLSGANVLTF. The CDR3 nucleotides read TGTGCCAGTAGTATACCTAGTAGAGTTCTCTCTGGGGCCAACGTCCTGACTTTC. The chain uses TRBV19 and TRBJ2-6; D is undetermined. The germline V gene has CDR1 LNHDA and CDR2 SQIVND (reference sequence). The ends were cut back, 2 bases at V and 0 bases at J, with 14 bases in the middle. The CDR3 has 18 amino acids. Supplemented by reference TRBV19 and TRBJ2-6, the full variable domain reads DGGITQSPKYLFRKEGQNVTLSCEQNLNHDAMYWYRQDPGQGLRLIYYSQIVNDFQKGDIAEGYSVSREKKESFPLTVTSAQKNPTAFYLCASSIPSRVLSGANVLTFGAGSRLTVL.

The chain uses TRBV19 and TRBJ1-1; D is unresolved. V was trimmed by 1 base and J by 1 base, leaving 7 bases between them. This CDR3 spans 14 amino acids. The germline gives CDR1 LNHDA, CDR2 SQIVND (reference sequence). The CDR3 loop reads CASSIARGNTEAFF. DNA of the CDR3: TGTGCCAGTAGTATAGCCCGGGGGAACACTGAAGCTTTCTTT.

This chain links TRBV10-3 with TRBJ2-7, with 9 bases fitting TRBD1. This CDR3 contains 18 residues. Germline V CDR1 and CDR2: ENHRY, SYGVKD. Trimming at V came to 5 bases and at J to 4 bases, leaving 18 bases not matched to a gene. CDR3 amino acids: CAISRTGVGSVDPYEQYF. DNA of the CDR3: TGTGCCATCAGTAGGACAGGGGTCGGTAGTGTTGACCCTTACGAGCAGTACTTC.

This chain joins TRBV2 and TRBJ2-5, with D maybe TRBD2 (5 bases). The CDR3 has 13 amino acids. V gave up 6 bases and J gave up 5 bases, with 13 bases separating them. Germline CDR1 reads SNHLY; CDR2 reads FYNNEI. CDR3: CASRRTPGETQYF. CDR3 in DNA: TGTGCCAGCAGACGGACGCCGGGGGAGACCCAGTACTTC.

The CDR3 here is CASSLGRFENTEAFF. DNA of the CDR3: TGTGCCAGTAGTTTGGGGCGGTTCGAGAACACTGAAGCTTTCTTT. V usage is TRBV19 and J usage is TRBJ1-1; tentative D call: TRBD1 (5 bases). CDR1 LNHDA and CDR2 SQIVND come from the germline V gene (reference sequence). Trimming removed 5 bases from V and 1 base from J, with 14 bases in between. CDR3 length equals 15 residues.

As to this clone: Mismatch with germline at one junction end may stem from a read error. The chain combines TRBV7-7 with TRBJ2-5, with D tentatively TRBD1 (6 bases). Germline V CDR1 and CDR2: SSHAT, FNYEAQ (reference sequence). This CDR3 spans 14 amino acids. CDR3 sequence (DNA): TGTGCTAGCAGCTTAGGGGGATCAGGGGAGACCCAGTACTTC. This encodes CASSLGGSGETQYF.

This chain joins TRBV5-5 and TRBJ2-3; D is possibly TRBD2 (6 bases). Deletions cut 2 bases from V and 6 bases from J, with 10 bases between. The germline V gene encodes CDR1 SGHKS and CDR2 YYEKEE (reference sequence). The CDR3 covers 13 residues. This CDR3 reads CASSFGREDTQYF. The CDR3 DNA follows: TGTGCCAGCAGCTTTGGACGGGAGGATACGCAGTATTTT.

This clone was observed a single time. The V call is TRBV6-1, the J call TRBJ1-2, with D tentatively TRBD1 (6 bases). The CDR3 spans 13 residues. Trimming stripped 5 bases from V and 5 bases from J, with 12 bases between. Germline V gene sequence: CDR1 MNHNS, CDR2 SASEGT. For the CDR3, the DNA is TGTGCCAGCAGTAGGGGGGAGGGTTATGGCTACACCTTC. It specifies CASSRGEGYGYTF.

In DNA form, the CDR3 reads TGCGCCAGCACCCCGGGGACAGGGACCTACGAGCAGTACTTC. Translated, it gives CASTPGTGTYEQYF. The V gene is TRBV5-1, the J gene TRBJ2-7; the match to TRBD1 covers 9 bases. The J segment lost 2 bases and the V segment lost 6 bases, leaving 6 bases of the junction unmatched. This CDR3 has 14 residues. Germline CDR1 reads SGHRS; CDR2 reads YFSETQ.

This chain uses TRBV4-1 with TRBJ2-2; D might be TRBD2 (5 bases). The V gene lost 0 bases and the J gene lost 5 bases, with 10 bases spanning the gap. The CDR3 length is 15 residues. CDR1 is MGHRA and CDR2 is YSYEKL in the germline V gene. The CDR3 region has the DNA TGCGCCAGCAGCCAAGATTCGGGGATTACCGGGGAGCTGTTTTTT. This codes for CASSQDSGITGELFF.

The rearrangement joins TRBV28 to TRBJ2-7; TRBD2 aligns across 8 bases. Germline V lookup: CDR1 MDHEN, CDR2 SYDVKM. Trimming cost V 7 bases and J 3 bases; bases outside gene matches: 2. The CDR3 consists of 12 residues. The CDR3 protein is CASTREGYEQYF. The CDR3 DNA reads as TGTGCCAGCACCCGGGAGGGCTACGAGCAGTACTTC.

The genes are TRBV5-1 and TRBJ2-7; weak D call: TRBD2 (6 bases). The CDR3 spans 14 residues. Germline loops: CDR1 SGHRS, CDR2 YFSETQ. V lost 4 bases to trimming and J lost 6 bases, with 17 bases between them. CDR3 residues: CASSRETSHPEQYF. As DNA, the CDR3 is TGCGCCAGCAGCCGGGAGACCTCTCATCCCGAGCAGTACTTC. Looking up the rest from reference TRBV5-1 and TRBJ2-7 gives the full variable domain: KAGVTQTPRYLIKTRGQQVTLSCSPISGHRSVSWYQQTPGQGLQFLFEYFSETQRNKGNFPGRFSGRQFSNSRSEMNVSTLELGDSALYLCASSRETSHPEQYFGPGTRLTVT.

CDR3 region: CASSLVSDRSVYNEQFF. CDR3 in DNA: TGTGCCAGCAGCTTAGTTTCCGACAGGTCCGTCTACAATGAGCAGTTCTTC. The rearrangement joins TRBV11-2 to TRBJ2-1; perhaps TRBD1 as D (6 bases). Germline loops: CDR1 SGHAT, CDR2 FQNNGV. The V end was cut by 1 base, the J end by 3 bases, with 16 bases between. This CDR3 is 17 amino acids long.

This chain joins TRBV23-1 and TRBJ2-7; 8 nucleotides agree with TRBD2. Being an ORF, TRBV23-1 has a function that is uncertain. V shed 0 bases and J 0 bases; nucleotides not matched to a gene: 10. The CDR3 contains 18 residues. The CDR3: CASSQSRLAGPSSYEQYF. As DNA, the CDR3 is TGCGCCAGCAGTCAATCTCGGCTAGCGGGCCCTAGCTCCTACGAGCAGTACTTC.

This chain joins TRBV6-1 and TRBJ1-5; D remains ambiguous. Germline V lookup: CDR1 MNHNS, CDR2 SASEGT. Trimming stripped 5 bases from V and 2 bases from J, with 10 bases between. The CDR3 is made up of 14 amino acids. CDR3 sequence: CASSTGGGNQPQHF. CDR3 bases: TGTGCCAGCAGTACGGGTGGCGGCAATCAGCCCCAGCATTTT.